Listed below are T cell receptor beta chains from one sample, sequenced in a study of cytomegalovirus exposure and HLA in healthy donors. Repertoires were generated with immunoSEQ multiplex PCR, while TCRdb's copy carries only in-frame clones and drops some. This sample has about 95,000 clones, with roughly 82% found just once. Material for sequencing was PBMCs. These TCRs come from a man aged 30 to 39 in good health and CMV-seropositive. Each CDR3 is given with its conserved first and last residue.

CDR3aa: CASSIADRGNYEQYF; v_gene: TRBV19; j_gene: TRBJ2-7
CDR3aa: CASSPTGSYEQYF; v_gene: TRBV11-3; j_gene: TRBJ2-7
CDR3aa: CASTADTVGLYEQYF; v_gene: TRBV11-2; j_gene: TRBJ2-7
CDR3aa: CASSEEVAVNEQFF; v_gene: TRBV2; j_gene: TRBJ2-1
CDR3aa: CASSSGTYEQYF; v_gene: TRBV6-5; j_gene: TRBJ2-7
CDR3aa: CASSTDRGPLNEQFF; v_gene: TRBV6-5; j_gene: TRBJ2-1
CDR3aa: CASSLSVQREGNSAYEQYF; v_gene: TRBV28; j_gene: TRBJ2-7
CDR3aa: CASSLELYNEQFF; v_gene: TRBV13; j_gene: TRBJ2-1
CDR3aa: CASSLGDRVRETQYF; v_gene: TRBV11-2; j_gene: TRBJ2-5
CDR3aa: CASSSDIWTEPYF; v_gene: TRBV27; j_gene: TRBJ2-5
CDR3aa: CSSSFPTSGRGDTQYF; v_gene: TRBV7-9; j_gene: TRBJ2-3
CDR3aa: CASSPQTGGSYEQYF; v_gene: TRBV7-2; j_gene: TRBJ2-7
CDR3aa: CASSKWGYLNTEAFF; v_gene: TRBV21-1; j_gene: TRBJ1-1
CDR3aa: CASSYGGYNEQFF; v_gene: TRBV7-2; j_gene: TRBJ2-1
CDR3aa: CASSFTGGGETQYF; v_gene: TRBV6-5; j_gene: TRBJ2-5
CDR3aa: CAWNRVMNTEAFF; v_gene: TRBV30; j_gene: TRBJ1-1
CDR3aa: CASSPGLAGPNEQFF; v_gene: TRBV5-1; j_gene: TRBJ2-1
CDR3aa: CASSIVLNYGYTF; v_gene: TRBV19; j_gene: TRBJ1-2